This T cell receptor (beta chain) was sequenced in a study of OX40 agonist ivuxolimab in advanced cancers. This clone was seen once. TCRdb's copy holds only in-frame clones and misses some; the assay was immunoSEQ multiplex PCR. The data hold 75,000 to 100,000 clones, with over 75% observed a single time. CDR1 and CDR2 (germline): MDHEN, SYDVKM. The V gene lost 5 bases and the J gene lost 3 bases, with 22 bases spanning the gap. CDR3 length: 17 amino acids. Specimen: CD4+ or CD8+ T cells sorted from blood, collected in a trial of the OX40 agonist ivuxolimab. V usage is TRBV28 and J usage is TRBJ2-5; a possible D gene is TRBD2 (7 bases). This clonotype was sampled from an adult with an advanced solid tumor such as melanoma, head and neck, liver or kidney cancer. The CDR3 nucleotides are TGTGCCAGCAGTCCCCTCTTGGGGGGGCGGACAAAAGAGACCCAGTACTTC. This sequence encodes CASSPLLGGRTKETQYF.